Below are 7 T cell receptor beta chains sequenced from a single sample in a study of T cells in Graves' hyperthyroidism and ophthalmopathy. Amplified regions were TCR beta CDR3 sequences from RNA transcripts. The TCR CDR3 was amplified in a first-round RT-PCR using the HTBI primer set. Each CDR3 protein is one row after TCRdb ran MiXCR on the multiplex PCR reads. This table holds 730,000 or so distinct CDR3 sequences, around a sixth found once. What was sequenced was blood. The receptors come from a woman aged 50 to 60 with Graves' hyperthyroidism that later progressed to Graves' ophthalmopathy.

In this sample, this clonotype turned up many times. This rearrangement joins TRBV12-3 or TRBV12-4 to TRBJ1-2, with 8 bases identical to TRBD1. The CDR3 totals 14 residues. Trimming took 1 base from V and 8 from J; bases not matched to a gene: 6. CDR3 residues: CASSLGDRPSGYTF. DNA for the CDR3: TGTGCCAGCAGTTTAGGGGACAGGCCGTCGGGCTACACCTTC.

In this sample, this clonotype turned up a few times. This chain links TRBV7-2 with TRBJ2-5; D ambiguous. Looked up from germline, CDR1 is SGHTA and CDR2 is FQGNSA. Trimming removed 5 bases at V and 0 bases at J, with 10 bases between. The CDR3 length is 14 residues. The CDR3, as DNA: TGTGCCAGCAGCCCACCCGTGTACCAAGAGACCCAGTACTTC. Its translation is CASSPPVYQETQYF.

This clonotype showed up many times. The rearrangement links TRBV3-1 to TRBJ2-3; D might be TRBD1 or TRBD2, each matching 8 bases. Germline assignment: CDR1 LGHDT and CDR2 YNNKEL (reference sequence). The V and J ends lost 4 bases and 4 bases respectively, with 15 bases between them. The CDR3 runs to 15 residues. The CDR3 coding sequence is TGTGCCAGCAGCCCCAGGGGGCGGGGGGCAGATACGCAGTATTTT. Amino acids: CASSPRGRGADTQYF.

This clonotype appeared a few times. The genes are TRBV4-1 and TRBJ1-2; no firm D call. V was trimmed by 1 base and J by 2 bases, leaving 14 bases between them. The CDR3 sequence is 16 residues long. Germline-derived CDR1 and CDR2 are MGHRA and YSYEKL. CDR3 nucleotide sequence: TGCGCCAGCAGCCAAGTCTACGGATTTATAAACTATGGCTACACCTTC. Its protein product is CASSQVYGFINYGYTF.

This clonotype has only a few counts. This sequence joins TRBV5-5 and TRBJ1-5, with 8 nucleotides matching TRBD1. J was trimmed by 9 bases and V by 0 bases; bases with no gene match: 8. Germline V gives CDR1 SGHKS, CDR2 YYEKEE (reference sequence). CDR3 length: 15 amino acids. Written as DNA, the CDR3 is TGTGCCAGCAGCTTGGCACAGGGGGGGGGGTGGCCCCAGCATTTT. Amino acid sequence: CASSLAQGGGWPQHF.

The V and J genes are TRBV7-8 and TRBJ2-5; 7 nucleotides line up with TRBD1. V was clipped by 6 bases and J by 3 bases; unmatched bases: 7. Per the germline V gene, CDR1 is SGHVS and CDR2 is FQNEAQ. This CDR3 has 14 residues. The CDR3 DNA sequence: TGTGCCAGCAGACATTCGACAGGGAAAGAGACCCAGTACTTC. Amino acids: CASRHSTGKETQYF.

The rearrangement joins TRBV4-1 to TRBJ1-2; possibly TRBD1 for D (5 bases). This CDR3 region has 15 residues. V was cut by 0 bases and J by 6 bases, with 14 bases left in between. From germline, CDR1 is MGHRA and CDR2 YSYEKL. In DNA form, the CDR3 reads TGCGCCAGCAGCCAAGACCTCTGGGCGGGGGATGGCTACACCTTC. This encodes CASSQDLWAGDGYTF.